One and the same sample provided the 22 T cell receptor beta chains below, sequenced in a study of circulating and synovial CD4+ cells in juvenile arthritis. The method was immunoSEQ multiplex PCR; TCRdb's version includes in-frame clones alone and lacks a portion of them. The data contain roughly 33,000 clones, about 96% of them seen just once; the ten biggest clones take up roughly 0.15%. What was sequenced was CD4+ T cells from blood. The receptors come from a human donor with juvenile idiopathic arthritis.

The CDR3 DNA reads TGTGCCAGCGGGACAGGGATTGAAGCTTTCTTT. Residues: CASGTGIEAFF. This chain joins TRBV27 and TRBJ1-1; TRBD1 matches at 9 bases. The germline V gene encodes CDR1 MNHEY and CDR2 SMNVEV (reference sequence). The CDR3 runs to 11 residues. V gave up 8 bases and J gave up 7 bases; unmatched junction bases: 2.

The J gene is TRBJ1-1, the V gene TRBV6-1; possible D gene TRBD1, 6 bases. From germline, CDR1 is MNHNS and CDR2 SASEGT. This CDR3 is 12 amino acids long. With 6 bases removed from V and 1 base from J, the gap between germline ends came to 6 bases. Here the CDR3 DNA reads TGTGCCAGCAGACAGGGGAACACTGAAGCTTTCTTT. The encoded protein is CASRQGNTEAFF.

The chain recombines TRBV18 with TRBJ1-1; unclear D gene. V lost 2 bases to trimming and J lost 4 bases, with 11 bases between them. Germline CDR1 is KGHSH and CDR2 is LQKENI. The CDR3 is 14 residues long. The CDR3 sequence is CASSPGHSFTEAFF. The DNA of the CDR3 is TGTGCCAGCTCACCAGGGCACAGCTTCACTGAAGCTTTCTTT.

The chain employs TRBV6-5 and TRBJ2-1; D call uncertain. V lost 2 bases and J 3 bases, leaving 11 bases between the germline ends. The CDR3 spans 15 residues. From germline, CDR1 is MNHEY and CDR2 SVGAGI. CDR3 protein: CASSYAMPGYNEQFF. CDR3 in DNA: TGTGCCAGCAGTTACGCAATGCCCGGCTACAATGAGCAGTTCTTC.

J is TRBJ1-5 and V is TRBV27, with a weak D call TRBD1 (6 bases). The V end lost 5 bases, the J end lost 1 base, and 9 bases lay between the germline ends. There are 14 residues in the CDR3. CDR1 is MNHEY, CDR2 SMNVEV, per germline (reference sequence). The CDR3 DNA is TGTGCCAGCAGTAATGGACAGAGCAATCAGCCCCAGCATTTT. Translating it yields CASSNGQSNQPQHF.

A single count supports this clone. This chain connects TRBV27 to TRBJ2-7; TRBD1 aligns across 10 bases. Unmatched junction bases numbered 9, after V lost 6 bases and J lost 1 base. The germline CDR1 and CDR2 sequences are MNHEY and SMNVEV (reference sequence). The CDR3 runs to 16 residues. The CDR3 is CASSLSGTGASYEQYF. CDR3 bases: TGTGCCAGCAGCCTATCTGGGACAGGGGCTTCCTACGAGCAGTACTTC.

This chain links TRBV7-8 with TRBJ1-1, with TRBD1 matching 7 bases. Germline CDR1 SGHVS, CDR2 FQNEAQ. V shed 4 bases and J 1 base; nucleotides not matched to a gene: 12. This CDR3 is 17 amino acids long. CDR3 in amino acids: CASSSRIRDRKNTEAFF. CDR3 nucleotides: TGTGCCAGCAGCTCCCGCATCCGGGACAGAAAGAACACTGAAGCTTTCTTT.

V gene TRBV6-1 combines with J gene TRBJ2-7, with D hard to call. Trimming pared 6 bases from V and 4 bases from J, leaving 13 bases between. Germline assignment: CDR1 MNHNS and CDR2 SASEGT. The CDR3 has 13 amino acids. CDR3: CASRVLRGYEQYF. In DNA form, the CDR3 reads TGTGCCAGCAGGGTCCTTAGAGGTTACGAGCAGTACTTC.

This chain links TRBV10-3 with TRBJ1-4; D is unresolved. Trimming removed 3 bases from V and 4 bases from J, with 12 bases in between. The CDR3 runs to 15 residues. CDR1 and CDR2 (germline): ENHRY, SYGVKD. The CDR3 DNA follows: TGTGCCATCAGTGATAACGGTAAACGTAATGAAAAACTGTTTTTT. It specifies CAISDNGKRNEKLFF.

This sequence joins TRBV11-2 and TRBJ2-1; 8 nucleotides match TRBD2. The CDR3 covers 16 residues. Germline V gene data show CDR1 as SGHAT and CDR2 as FQNNGV. Trimming took 1 base from V and 6 from J; bases not matched to a gene: 8. For the CDR3, the DNA is TGTGCCAGCAGCTTAGTCGCCGAGCGGGAGTTCAATGAGCAGTTCTTC. It translates to CASSLVAEREFNEQFF.

This clone was seen a single time. The chain employs TRBV5-1 and TRBJ2-7; D may be TRBD2 (5 bases). The V and J ends lost 4 bases and 5 bases respectively, with 10 bases between them. Germline V gene data show CDR1 as SGHRS and CDR2 as YFSETQ. This CDR3 region has 12 residues. DNA for the CDR3: TGCGCCAGCAGCGTCGGGAACAACGAGCAGTACTTC. This encodes CASSVGNNEQYF.

This sequence joins TRBV10-3 and TRBJ1-1, with TRBD1 matching over 10 bases. This CDR3 contains 14 residues. V lost 7 bases and J lost 3; bases outside the gene matches: 5. The germline V gene has CDR1 ENHRY and CDR2 SYGVKD. CDR3 region: CAITSGTGDTEAFF. The CDR3 nucleotides are TGTGCCATCACATCCGGGACAGGGGACACTGAAGCTTTCTTT.

The gene calls are TRBV6-1 and TRBJ2-2; D is undetermined. The CDR3 runs 11 residues. V lost 6 bases, J lost 5 bases, and 4 bases lay in between. Germline V gene lookup returns CDR1 MNHNS and CDR2 SASEGT. The CDR3 bases are TGTGCCAGCAGGAGAACCGGGGAGCTGTTTTTT. This sequence encodes CASRRTGELFF.

V usage is TRBV5-1 and J usage is TRBJ1-4; 9 bases are a match to TRBD1. Trimming at V came to 0 bases and at J to 4 bases, leaving 7 bases not matched to a gene. This CDR3 is built from 17 residues. CDR1 and CDR2 from the germline V gene are SGHRS and YFSETQ. CDR3 sequence: CASSLGGTGSGNEKLFF. The CDR3 region has the DNA TGCGCCAGCAGCTTGGGAGGGACAGGGTCCGGTAATGAAAAACTGTTTTTT.

The V call is TRBV7-9, the J call TRBJ2-6; D ambiguous. Germline CDR1 SEHNR, CDR2 FQNEAQ (reference sequence). The ends were cut back, 4 bases at V and 5 bases at J, with 9 bases in the middle. The CDR3 is made up of 14 amino acids. CDR3 sequence: CASSSPLRANVLTF. DNA for the CDR3: TGTGCCAGCAGCTCCCCGTTAAGGGCCAACGTCCTGACTTTC. Together with reference TRBV7-9 and TRBJ2-6, the CDR3 gives the full variable domain: DTGVSQNPRHKITKRGQNVTFRCDPISEHNRLYWYRQTLGQGPEFLTYFQNEAQLEKSRLLSDRFSAERPKGSFSTLEIQRTEQGDSAMYLCASSSPLRANVLTFGAGSRLTVL.

This chain uses TRBV5-1 with TRBJ2-7; a weak D match, TRBD1 (5 bases). Trimming removed 3 bases at V and 1 base at J, with 11 bases between. The CDR3 is 14 amino acids. The germline V gene encodes CDR1 SGHRS and CDR2 YFSETQ. CDR3 DNA sequence: TGCGCCAGCAGCTCGCTATCAGGGTCCTACGAGCAGTACTTC. It translates to CASSSLSGSYEQYF.

The chain carries TRBV28 and TRBJ1-2; no firm D call. V was cut by 3 bases and J by 6 bases, with 17 bases left in between. This CDR3 has 15 amino acids. The germline V gene has CDR1 MDHEN and CDR2 SYDVKM. The CDR3 DNA is TGTGCCAGCAGTTTGGCGCAAAAGGGAGGACATGGCTACACCTTC. Its translation: CASSLAQKGGHGYTF.

The CDR3 DNA reads TGTGCCAGCAGCTCTAGACAGAACTACGAGCAGTACTTC. Translating it yields CASSSRQNYEQYF. The chain couples TRBV7-9 to TRBJ2-7, with TRBD1 as a possible D gene (5 bases). Germline CDR1 is SEHNR and CDR2 is FQNEAQ (reference sequence). Trimming cost V 4 bases and J 3 bases, with 10 bases left between them. This CDR3 contains 13 residues.

The CDR3 coding sequence is TGTGCCAGCAGCTCGAAGATAGGCACAGATACGCAGTATTTT. It translates to CASSSKIGTDTQYF. The chain couples TRBV9 to TRBJ2-3, with D uncertain. CDR1 is SGDLS, CDR2 YYNGEE, per germline. The V gene lost 4 bases and the J gene lost 1 base, with 10 bases spanning the gap. The CDR3 runs to 14 residues.

V and J are TRBV7-2 and TRBJ1-1; D gene ambiguous. Per germline, CDR1 SGHTA and CDR2 FQGNSA. The CDR3 contains 12 residues. Deletions cut 1 base from V and 7 bases from J, with 7 bases between. CDR3 sequence reads: CASSLGGFEAFF. CDR3 coding DNA: TGTGCCAGCAGCTTAGGTGGCTTTGAAGCTTTCTTT. The full variable domain, rest sourced from reference TRBV7-2 and TRBJ1-1, is GAGVSQSPSNKVTEKGKDVELRCDPISGHTALYWYRQSLGQGLEFLIYFQGNSAPDKSGLPSDRFSAERTGGSVSTLTIQRTQQEDSAVYLCASSLGGFEAFFGQGTRLTVV.

The CDR3: CASIQQNIQYF. In DNA form, the CDR3 reads TGTGCCAGCATTCAACAGAACATTCAGTACTTC. This chain joins TRBV2 and TRBJ2-4; the D is unclear. The CDR3 runs 11 residues. Germline V gene sequence: CDR1 SNHLY, CDR2 FYNNEI. V lost 7 bases and J 7 bases, leaving 8 bases between the germline ends. Drawing the rest from reference TRBV2 and TRBJ2-4, the complete variable domain is EPEVTQTPSHQVTQMGQEVILRCVPISNHLYFYWYRQILGQKVEFLVSFYNNEISEKSEIFDDQFSVERPDGSNFTLKIRSTKLEDSAMYFCASIQQNIQYFGAGTRLSVL.

This chain uses TRBV28 with TRBJ1-4, with 10 bases lining up with TRBD1. J gave up 8 bases and V 7 bases, and 13 bases lay outside the gene matches. The germline V gene encodes CDR1 MDHEN and CDR2 SYDVKM. The CDR3 is 16 amino acids. The CDR3 region has the DNA TGTGCCAGCACCGAACCCCGGGACAGGGGATGGGAAAAACTGTTTTTT. Protein sequence: CASTEPRDRGWEKLFF.